The next 6 T cell receptor beta chains were all read from a single sample in a study of T cell responses to AZD1222 COVID-19 vaccine (dated by TCRdb to the early 2020s). The meaning of the sample's time point label: baseline before first vaccination. The library relied on the immunoSEQ multiplex PCR assay. Here the immuneACCESS table is served through TCRdb, limited to in-frame sequences with V and J called. Missing clones are a known gap in these copies; in checked studies unresolved V genes cover under half, and the rest lacks a known reason. Here the sample has roughly 99,000 clones; 87% occur a single time. Approximately 4.3% of the sample rests with the top ten. Sequenced material: peripheral blood, taken on day 0 of AZD1222 vaccination. The source of these receptors is an adult in good health.

V usage is TRBV28 and J usage is TRBJ2-5, with TRBD1 as a possible D gene (6 bases). Trimming took 4 bases from V and 4 from J, leaving 16 bases between them. CDR3 length equals 15 residues. In germline, CDR1 is MDHEN, CDR2 SYDVKM. The chain's CDR3 is CASSSRALGGETQYF. For the CDR3, the DNA is TGTGCCAGCAGTTCCCGGGCCCTAGGGGGAGAGACCCAGTACTTC. Full variable domain (rest looked up from reference TRBV28 and TRBJ2-5): DVKVTQSSRYLVKRTGEKVFLECVQDMDHENMFWYRQDPGLGLRLIYFSYDVKMKEKGDIPEGYSVSREKKERFSLILESASTNQTSMYLCASSSRALGGETQYFGPGTRLLVL.

The V and J genes are TRBV5-1 and TRBJ2-5; the D call may be TRBD1 or TRBD2 (5 bases each). V was clipped by 2 bases and J by 5 bases, with 13 bases between them. The CDR3 loop spans 14 amino acids. The germline V gene has CDR1 SGHRS and CDR2 YFSETQ. CDR3 sequence (DNA): TGCGCCAGCAGCTTCCGGGACCCAGGGGAGACCCAGTACTTC. Translating gives CASSFRDPGETQYF.

The V and J genes are TRBV7-2 and TRBJ2-3; D not resolved. Per the germline V gene, CDR1 is SGHTA and CDR2 is FQGNSA. V gave up 2 bases and J gave up 0 bases, with 3 bases separating them. The CDR3 is 13 residues long. In nucleotides, the CDR3 is TGTGCCAGCAGCTTACTTAGCACAGATACGCAGTATTTT. Residues: CASSLLSTDTQYF.

V usage is TRBV10-1 and J usage is TRBJ2-1, with D unresolved. CDR3 length: 18 residues. The V end lost 8 bases, the J end lost 0 bases, and 23 bases lay between the germline ends. Germline V lookup: CDR1 WNHNN, CDR2 SYGVQD (reference sequence). The CDR3 reads CASPQPTLRRSSYNEQFF. DNA of the CDR3: TGCGCCAGCCCTCAACCGACCTTGCGTAGGAGCTCCTACAATGAGCAGTTCTTC.

The genes are TRBV6-5 and TRBJ2-7, with 9 bases matching TRBD1. The V and J ends lost 4 bases and 5 bases, in that order; junction bases with no gene match: 3. This CDR3 comprises 13 residues. Germline loops: CDR1 MNHEY, CDR2 SVGAGI. In DNA form, the CDR3 reads TGTGCCAGCAGTTGGGACAGGGTAAACGAGCAGTACTTC. Its translation: CASSWDRVNEQYF.

V usage is TRBV19 and J usage is TRBJ1-2; no reliable D call. Germline assignment: CDR1 LNHDA and CDR2 SQIVND (reference sequence). The CDR3 totals 13 residues. The germline V and J ends were trimmed by 1 base and 7 bases, with 10 bases remaining between them. CDR3: CASSIGGLGGYTF. CDR3 coding DNA: TGTGCCAGTAGTATAGGAGGACTGGGTGGCTACACCTTC.